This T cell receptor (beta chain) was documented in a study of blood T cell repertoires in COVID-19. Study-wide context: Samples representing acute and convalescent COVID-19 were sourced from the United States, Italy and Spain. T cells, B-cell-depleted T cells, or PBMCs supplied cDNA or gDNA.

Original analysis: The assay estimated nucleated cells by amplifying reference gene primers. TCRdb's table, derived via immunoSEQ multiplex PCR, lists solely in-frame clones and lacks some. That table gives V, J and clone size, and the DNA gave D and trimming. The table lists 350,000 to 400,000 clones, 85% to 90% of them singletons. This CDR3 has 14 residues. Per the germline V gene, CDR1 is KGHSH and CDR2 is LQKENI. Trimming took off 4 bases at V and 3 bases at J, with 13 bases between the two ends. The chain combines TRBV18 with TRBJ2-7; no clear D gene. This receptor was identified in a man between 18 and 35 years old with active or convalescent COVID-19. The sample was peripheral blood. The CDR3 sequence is CASSQSPPYYEQYF. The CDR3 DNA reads TGTGCCAGCTCACAGAGTCCCCCGTACTACGAGCAGTACTTC. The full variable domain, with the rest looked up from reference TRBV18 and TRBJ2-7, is NAGVMQNPRHLVRRRGQEARLRCSPMKGHSHVYWYRQLPEEGLKFMVYLQKENIIDESGMPKERFSAEFPKEGPSILRIQQVVRGDSAAYFCASSQSPPYYEQYFGPGTRLTVT.